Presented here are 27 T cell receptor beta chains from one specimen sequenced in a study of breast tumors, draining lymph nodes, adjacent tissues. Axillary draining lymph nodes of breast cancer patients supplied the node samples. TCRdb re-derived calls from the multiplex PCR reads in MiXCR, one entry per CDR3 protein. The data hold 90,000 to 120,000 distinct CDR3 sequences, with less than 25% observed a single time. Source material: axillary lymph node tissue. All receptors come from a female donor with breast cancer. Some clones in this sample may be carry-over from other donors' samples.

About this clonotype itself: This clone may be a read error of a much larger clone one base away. CDR3 DNA: TGTGCCAGCAGTGATCCCACACAGGGCAGGGGAACTAATGAAAAACTGCTTTTT. As protein: CASSDPTQGRGTNEKLLF. The V and J genes are TRBV6-4 and TRBJ1-4; a possible D gene is TRBD1 (6 bases). The CDR3 has 18 residues. The germline CDR1 and CDR2 sequences are MRHNA and SNTAGT.

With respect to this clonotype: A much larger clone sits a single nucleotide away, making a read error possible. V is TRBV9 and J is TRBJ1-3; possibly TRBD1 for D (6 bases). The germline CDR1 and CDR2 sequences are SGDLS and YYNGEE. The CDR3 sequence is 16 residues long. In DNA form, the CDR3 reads TGTGCCAGCAGCGTAGTCGGCAGGGGCACTGGAGACACCATATATTTT. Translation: CASSVVGRGTGDTIYF.

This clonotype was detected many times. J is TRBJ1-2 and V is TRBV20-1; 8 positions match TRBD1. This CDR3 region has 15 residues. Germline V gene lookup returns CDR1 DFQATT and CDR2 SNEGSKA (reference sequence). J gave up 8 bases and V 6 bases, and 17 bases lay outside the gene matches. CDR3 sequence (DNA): TGCAGTGCCCTAAGGCGGACAGGGAGAGGGAAAGGCTACACCTTC. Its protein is CSALRRTGRGKGYTF.

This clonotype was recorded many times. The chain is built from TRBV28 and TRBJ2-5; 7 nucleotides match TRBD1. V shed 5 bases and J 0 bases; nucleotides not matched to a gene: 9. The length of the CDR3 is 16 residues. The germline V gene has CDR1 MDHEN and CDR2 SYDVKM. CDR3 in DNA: TGTGCCAGCAGTCCTCGGACAGGAATGTACCAAGAGACCCAGTACTTC. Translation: CASSPRTGMYQETQYF.

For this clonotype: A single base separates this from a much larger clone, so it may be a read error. The CDR3 nucleotides read TGTGCCGGCAGTTACACAACAGACACAGATACGCAGTATTTT. It specifies CAGSYTTDTDTQYF. The chain combines TRBV6-6 with TRBJ2-3; no reliable D call. Germline V gene sequence: CDR1 MNHNY, CDR2 SVGAGI (reference sequence). CDR3 length: 14 residues.

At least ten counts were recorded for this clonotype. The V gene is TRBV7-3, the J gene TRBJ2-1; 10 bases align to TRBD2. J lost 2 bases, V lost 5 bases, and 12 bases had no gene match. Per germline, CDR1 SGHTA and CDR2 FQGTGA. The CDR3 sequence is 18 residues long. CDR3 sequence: CASSAVAGGLGPYNEQFF. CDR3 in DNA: TGTGCCAGCAGCGCGGTAGCGGGAGGCCTAGGGCCCTACAATGAGCAGTTCTTC.

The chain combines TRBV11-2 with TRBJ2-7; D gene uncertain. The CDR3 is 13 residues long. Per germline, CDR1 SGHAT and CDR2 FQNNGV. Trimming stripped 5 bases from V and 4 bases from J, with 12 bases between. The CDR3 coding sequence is TGTGCCAGCAGCAACACCAACCGGTACGAGCAGTACTTC. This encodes CASSNTNRYEQYF. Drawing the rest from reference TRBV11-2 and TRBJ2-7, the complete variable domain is EAGVAQSPRYKIIEKRQSVAFWCNPISGHATLYWYQQILGQGPKLLIQFQNNGVVDDSQLPKDRFSAERLKGVDSTLKIQPAKLEDSAVYLCASSNTNRYEQYFGPGTRLTVT.

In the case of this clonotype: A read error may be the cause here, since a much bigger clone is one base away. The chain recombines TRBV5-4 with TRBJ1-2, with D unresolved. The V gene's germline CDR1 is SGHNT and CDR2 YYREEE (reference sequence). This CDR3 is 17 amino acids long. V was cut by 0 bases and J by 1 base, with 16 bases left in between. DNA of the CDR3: TGTGCCAGCAGCTTGGAGGACCACAGCAGCTTTAACTATGGCTACACCTTC. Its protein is CASSLEDHSSFNYGYTF.

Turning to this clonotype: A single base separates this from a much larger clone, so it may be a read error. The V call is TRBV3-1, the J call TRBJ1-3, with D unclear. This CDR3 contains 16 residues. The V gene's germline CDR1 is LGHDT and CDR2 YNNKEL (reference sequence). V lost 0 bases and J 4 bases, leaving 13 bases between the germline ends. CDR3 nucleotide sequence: TGTGCCAGCAGCCAAGATACACGGCGGACGGGAAACACCATATATTTT. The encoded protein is CASSQDTRRTGNTIYF.

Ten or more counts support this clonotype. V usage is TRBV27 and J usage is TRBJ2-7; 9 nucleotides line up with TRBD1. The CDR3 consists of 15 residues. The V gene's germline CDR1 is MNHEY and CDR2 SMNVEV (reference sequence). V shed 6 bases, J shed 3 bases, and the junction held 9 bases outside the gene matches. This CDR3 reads CASSPRGQGGYEQYF. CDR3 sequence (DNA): TGTGCCAGCAGCCCTAGGGGACAGGGAGGCTACGAGCAGTACTTC.

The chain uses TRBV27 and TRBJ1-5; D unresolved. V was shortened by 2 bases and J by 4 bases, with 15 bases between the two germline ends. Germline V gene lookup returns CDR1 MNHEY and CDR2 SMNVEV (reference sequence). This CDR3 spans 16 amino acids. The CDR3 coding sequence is TGTGCCAGCAGTTTAGAGGCGGGCCGCGCGAATCAGCCCCAGCATTTT. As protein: CASSLEAGRANQPQHF.

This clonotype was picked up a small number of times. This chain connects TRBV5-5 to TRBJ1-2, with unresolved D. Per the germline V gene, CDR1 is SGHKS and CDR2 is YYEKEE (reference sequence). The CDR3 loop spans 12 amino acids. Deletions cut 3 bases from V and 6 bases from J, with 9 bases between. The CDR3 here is CASSYRINGYTF. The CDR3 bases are TGTGCCAGCAGCTACAGAATCAATGGCTACACCTTC.

CDR3 sequence: CASSIHRVQRGGISGANVLTF. The CDR3, as DNA: TGTGCCAGTAGTATTCACAGGGTTCAGCGGGGGGGCATCTCTGGGGCCAACGTCCTGACTTTC. The V and J genes are TRBV19 and TRBJ2-6; 10 bases are a match to TRBD2. The germline CDR1 and CDR2 sequences are LNHDA and SQIVND (reference sequence). The CDR3 totals 21 residues. V trimming: 3 bases; J trimming: 0 bases; junction bases outside the gene matches: 14. Together with reference TRBV19 and TRBJ2-6, the CDR3 gives the full variable domain: DGGITQSPKYLFRKEGQNVTLSCEQNLNHDAMYWYRQDPGQGLRLIYYSQIVNDFQKGDIAEGYSVSREKKESFPLTVTSAQKNPTAFYLCASSIHRVQRGGISGANVLTFGAGSRLTVL.

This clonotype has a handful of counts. Here the CDR3 reads CASSQGTEYGYTF. For the CDR3, the DNA is TGTGCCAGCAGCCAGGGGACAGAATATGGCTACACCTTC. This chain links TRBV11-2 with TRBJ1-2, with TRBD1 identical over 7 bases. The germline V gene has CDR1 SGHAT and CDR2 FQNNGV. J lost 5 bases, V lost 5 bases, and 5 bases had no gene match. CDR3 length equals 13 residues. The full variable domain, in which reference TRBV11-2 and TRBJ1-2 provide the parts outside the CDR3, is EAGVAQSPRYKIIEKRQSVAFWCNPISGHATLYWYQQILGQGPKLLIQFQNNGVVDDSQLPKDRFSAERLKGVDSTLKIQPAKLEDSAVYLCASSQGTEYGYTFGSGTRLTVV.

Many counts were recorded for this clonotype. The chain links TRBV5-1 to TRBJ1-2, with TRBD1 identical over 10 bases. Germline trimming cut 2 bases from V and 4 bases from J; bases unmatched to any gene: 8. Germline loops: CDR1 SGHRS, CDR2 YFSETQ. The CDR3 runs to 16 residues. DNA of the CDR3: TGCGCCAGCAGCTTTGAACCGGGACAGGGGACCTATGGCTACACCTTC. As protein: CASSFEPGQGTYGYTF. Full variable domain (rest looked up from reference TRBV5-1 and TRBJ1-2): KAGVTQTPRYLIKTRGQQVTLSCSPISGHRSVSWYQQTPGQGLQFLFEYFSETQRNKGNFPGRFSGRQFSNSRSEMNVSTLELGDSALYLCASSFEPGQGTYGYTFGSGTRLTVV.

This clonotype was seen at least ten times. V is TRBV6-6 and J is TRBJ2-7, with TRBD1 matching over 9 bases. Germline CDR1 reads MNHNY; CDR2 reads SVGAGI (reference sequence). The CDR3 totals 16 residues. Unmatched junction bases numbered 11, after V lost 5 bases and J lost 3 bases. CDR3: CASSPLDPGQGYEQYF. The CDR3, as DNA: TGTGCCAGCAGTCCTTTAGATCCGGGACAGGGCTACGAGCAGTACTTC.

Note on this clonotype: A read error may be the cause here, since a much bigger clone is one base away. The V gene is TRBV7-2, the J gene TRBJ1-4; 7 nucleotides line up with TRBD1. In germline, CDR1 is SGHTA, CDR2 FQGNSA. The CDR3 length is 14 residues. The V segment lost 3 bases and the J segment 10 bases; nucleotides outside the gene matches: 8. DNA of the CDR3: TGTGCCAGCAGCTTGGGGACAGTTCGTGGAAAACTGTTTTTT. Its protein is CASSLGTVRGKLFF.

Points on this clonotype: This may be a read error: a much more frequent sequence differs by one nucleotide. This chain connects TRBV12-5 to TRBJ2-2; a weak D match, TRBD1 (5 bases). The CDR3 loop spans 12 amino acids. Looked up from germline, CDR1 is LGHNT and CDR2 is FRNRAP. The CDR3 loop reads CVSSRDTGELFF. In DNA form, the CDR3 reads TGTGTTAGTTCCAGGGACACCGGGGAGCTGTTTTTT.

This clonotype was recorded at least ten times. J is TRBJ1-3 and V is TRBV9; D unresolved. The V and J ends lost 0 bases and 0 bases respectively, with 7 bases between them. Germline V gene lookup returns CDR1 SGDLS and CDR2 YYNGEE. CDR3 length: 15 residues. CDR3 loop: CASSVGYGSGNTIYF. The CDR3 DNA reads TGTGCCAGCAGCGTAGGATATGGCTCTGGAAACACCATATATTTT. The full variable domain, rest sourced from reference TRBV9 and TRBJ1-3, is DSGVTQTPKHLITATGQRVTLRCSPRSGDLSVYWYQQSLDQGLQFLIQYYNGEERAKGNILERFSAQQFPDLHSELNLSSLELGDSALYFCASSVGYGSGNTIYFGEGSWLTVV.

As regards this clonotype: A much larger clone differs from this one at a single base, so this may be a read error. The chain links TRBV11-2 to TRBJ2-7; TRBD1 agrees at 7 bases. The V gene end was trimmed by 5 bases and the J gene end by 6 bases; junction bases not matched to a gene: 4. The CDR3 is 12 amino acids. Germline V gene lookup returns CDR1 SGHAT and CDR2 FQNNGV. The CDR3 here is CASSQGVGEQYF. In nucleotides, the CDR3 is TGTGCCAGCAGCCAGGGGGTCGGCGAGCAGTACTTC.

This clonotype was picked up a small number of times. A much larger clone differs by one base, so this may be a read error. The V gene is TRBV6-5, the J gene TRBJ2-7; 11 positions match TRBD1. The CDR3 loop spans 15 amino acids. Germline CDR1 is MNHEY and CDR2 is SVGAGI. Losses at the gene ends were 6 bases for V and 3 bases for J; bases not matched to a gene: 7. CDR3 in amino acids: CASRTRDRGVYEQYF. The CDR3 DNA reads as TGTGCCAGCAGGACCCGGGACAGGGGGGTCTACGAGCAGTACTTC.

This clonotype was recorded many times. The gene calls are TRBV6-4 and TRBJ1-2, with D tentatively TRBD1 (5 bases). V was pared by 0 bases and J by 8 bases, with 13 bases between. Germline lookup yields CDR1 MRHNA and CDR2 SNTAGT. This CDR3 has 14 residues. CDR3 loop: CASSDSSGSGGYTF. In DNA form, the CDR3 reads TGTGCCAGCAGTGACTCGTCAGGGTCAGGCGGCTACACCTTC.

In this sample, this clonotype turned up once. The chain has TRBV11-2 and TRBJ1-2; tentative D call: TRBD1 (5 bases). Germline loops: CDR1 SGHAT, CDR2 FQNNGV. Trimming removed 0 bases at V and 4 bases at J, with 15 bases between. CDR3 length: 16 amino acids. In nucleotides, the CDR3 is TGTGCCAGCAGCTTAGATCTGGTCGCAGGGAGCTATGGCTACACCTTC. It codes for CASSLDLVAGSYGYTF.

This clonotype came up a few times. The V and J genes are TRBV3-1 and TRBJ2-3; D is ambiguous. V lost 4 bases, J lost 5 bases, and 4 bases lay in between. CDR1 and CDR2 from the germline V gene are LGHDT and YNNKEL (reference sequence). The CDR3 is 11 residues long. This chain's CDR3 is CASSREDTQYF. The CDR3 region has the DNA TGTGCCAGCAGCCGTGAAGATACGCAGTATTTT.

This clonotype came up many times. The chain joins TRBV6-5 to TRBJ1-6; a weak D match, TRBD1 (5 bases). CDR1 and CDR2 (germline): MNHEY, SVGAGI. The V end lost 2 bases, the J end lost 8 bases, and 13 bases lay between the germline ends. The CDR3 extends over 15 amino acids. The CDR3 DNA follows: TGTGCCAGCAGTTACCGGGGGAGCTTCTATTCACCCCTCCACTTT. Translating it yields CASSYRGSFYSPLHF.

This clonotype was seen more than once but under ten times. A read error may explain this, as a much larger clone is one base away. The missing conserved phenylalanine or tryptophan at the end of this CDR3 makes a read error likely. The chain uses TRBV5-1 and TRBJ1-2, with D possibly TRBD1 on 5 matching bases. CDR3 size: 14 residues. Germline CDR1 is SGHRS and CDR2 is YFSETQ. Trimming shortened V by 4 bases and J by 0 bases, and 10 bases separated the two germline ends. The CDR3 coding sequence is TGCGCCAGCAGCGAGACAGATACTAACTATGGCTACACCCTC. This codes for CASSETDTNYGYTL.

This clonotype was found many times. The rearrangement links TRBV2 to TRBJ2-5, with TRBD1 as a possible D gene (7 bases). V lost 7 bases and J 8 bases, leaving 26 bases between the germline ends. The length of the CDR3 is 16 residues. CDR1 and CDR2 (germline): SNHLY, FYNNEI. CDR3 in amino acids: CASMGGRWDSLPTQYF. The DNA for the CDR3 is TGTGCCAGCATGGGGGGCCGATGGGACAGCCTACCCACCCAGTACTTC.